Shown below are 25 T cell receptor beta chains from a single sample sequenced in a study of cytotoxic CD8 clonotypes in ibrutinib-treated CLL. Clones were read by immunoSEQ multiplex PCR, and TCRdb kept only the in-frame ones, dropping some. The sample holds about 50,000 clones, 50% to 70% seen once. The specimen comprised PBMCs, sampled at disease progression, from a patient treated with ibrutinib. The receptors come from a human donor with chronic lymphocytic leukemia.

The chain is built from TRBV5-1 and TRBJ2-1, with D possibly being TRBD2 (5 bases). Germline V gene lookup returns CDR1 SGHRS and CDR2 YFSETQ. The CDR3 extends over 13 amino acids. Trimming stripped 4 bases from V and 6 bases from J, with 11 bases between. The CDR3 sequence is CASSADSLNEQFF. The CDR3 DNA reads as TGCGCCAGCAGCGCGGACTCCCTCAATGAGCAGTTCTTC. The variable domain in full, with the rest retrieved from reference TRBV5-1 and TRBJ2-1, is KAGVTQTPRYLIKTRGQQVTLSCSPISGHRSVSWYQQTPGQGLQFLFEYFSETQRNKGNFPGRFSGRQFSNSRSEMNVSTLELGDSALYLCASSADSLNEQFFGPGTRLTVL.

V is TRBV27 and J is TRBJ2-7; D remains unclear. Germline V lookup: CDR1 MNHEY, CDR2 SMNVEV (reference sequence). V lost 3 bases and J 0 bases, leaving 9 bases between the germline ends. The CDR3 loop spans 14 amino acids. CDR3 sequence (DNA): TGTGCCAGCAGTTTTTCGCGGAACTCCTACGAGCAGTACTTC. It specifies CASSFSRNSYEQYF.

This chain connects TRBV9 to TRBJ2-2, with no clear D. Deletions cut 1 base from V and 7 bases from J, with 5 bases between. The CDR3 runs to 12 residues. Germline lookup yields CDR1 SGDLS and CDR2 YYNGEE. The CDR3 reads CASSVSLGELFF. As DNA, the CDR3 is TGTGCCAGCAGCGTATCACTCGGGGAGCTGTTTTTT.

This clone was found a few times. The chain joins TRBV20-1 to TRBJ2-7; possibly TRBD2 for D (5 bases). The V gene's germline CDR1 is DFQATT and CDR2 SNEGSKA (reference sequence). Trimming removed 5 bases from V and 4 bases from J, with 6 bases in between. The CDR3 has 10 residues. CDR3 sequence: CSAGEYEQYF. In DNA, the CDR3 is TGCAGTGCTGGGGAGTACGAGCAGTACTTC.

The gene calls are TRBV7-9 and TRBJ1-4; D may be TRBD1 (5 bases). The germline CDR1 and CDR2 sequences are SEHNR and FQNEAQ (reference sequence). V lost 3 bases and J 0 bases, leaving 11 bases between the germline ends. The CDR3 is made up of 16 amino acids. The CDR3 sequence is CASSFGGFATNEKLFF. CDR3 in DNA: TGTGCCAGCAGCTTCGGGGGATTTGCAACTAATGAAAAACTGTTTTTT.

The CDR3 DNA sequence: TGTGCCAGCTCACCGGGGGGGATTAACACTGAAGCTTTCTTT. It translates to CASSPGGINTEAFF. The rearrangement links TRBV18 to TRBJ1-1; D possibly corresponds to TRBD1 (5 bases). The V gene lost 3 bases and the J gene lost 2 bases, with 10 bases spanning the gap. The CDR3 runs 14 residues. CDR1 KGHSH and CDR2 LQKENI come from the germline V gene. Drawing the rest from reference TRBV18 and TRBJ1-1, the complete variable domain is NAGVMQNPRHLVRRRGQEARLRCSPMKGHSHVYWYRQLPEEGLKFMVYLQKENIIDESGMPKERFSAEFPKEGPSILRIQQVVRGDSAAYFCASSPGGINTEAFFGQGTRLTVV.

This chain joins TRBV4-1 and TRBJ2-3; D may be TRBD1 (6 bases). V lost 4 bases and J 1 base, leaving 12 bases between the germline ends. From germline, CDR1 is MGHRA and CDR2 YSYEKL. The CDR3 has 15 residues. Written as DNA, the CDR3 is TGCGCCAGCAGCCCCTCCACAGGGCGCACAGATACGCAGTATTTT. This translates into CASSPSTGRTDTQYF.

The chain recombines TRBV5-4 with TRBJ2-3, with D unresolved. CDR1 is SGHNT and CDR2 is YYREEE in the germline V gene (reference sequence). Trimming pared 5 bases from V and 2 bases from J, leaving 15 bases between. The length of the CDR3 is 15 residues. CDR3 DNA sequence: TGTGCCAGCAGTACAAGGCCCAGCCCCACAGATACGCAGTATTTT. It translates to CASSTRPSPTDTQYF. The variable domain in full, completed from reference TRBV5-4 and TRBJ2-3, reads ETGVTQSPTHLIKTRGQQVTLRCSSQSGHNTVSWYQQALGQGPQFIFQYYREEENGRGNFPPRFSGLQFPNYSSELNVNALELDDSALYLCASSTRPSPTDTQYFGPGTRLTVL.

This clone is a singleton in its sample. This sequence joins TRBV29-1 and TRBJ2-3, with TRBD2 matching 7 bases. This CDR3 contains 16 residues. Trimming removed 6 bases from V and 0 bases from J; junction bases left unmatched: 12. CDR1 is SQVTM and CDR2 is ANQGSEA in the germline V gene. Here the CDR3 reads CSVPAASGASTDTQYF. The DNA for the CDR3 is TGCAGCGTCCCGGCGGCAAGCGGGGCTAGCACAGATACGCAGTATTTT.

This clone was counted between two and nine times. The genes are TRBV30 and TRBJ2-3, with TRBD1 as a possible D gene (5 bases). The germline CDR1 and CDR2 sequences are GTSNPN and SVGIG (reference sequence). Trimming removed 4 bases at V and 2 bases at J, with 10 bases between. The CDR3 runs 13 residues. CDR3 DNA sequence: TGTGCCTGGACAGGGATCCACACAGATACGCAGTATTTT. Translated, it gives CAWTGIHTDTQYF.

This CDR3 reads CASITQGSTGELFF. The CDR3 DNA is TGTGCCAGCATTACACAGGGGTCCACCGGGGAGCTGTTTTTT. V and J are TRBV28 and TRBJ2-2; 7 nucleotides match TRBD1. From germline, CDR1 is MDHEN and CDR2 SYDVKM. J was trimmed by 4 bases and V by 7 bases; bases with no gene match: 6. The CDR3 contains 14 residues.

This chain connects TRBV7-9 to TRBJ2-5; 8 nucleotides align to TRBD2. CDR3 length equals 14 residues. CDR1 SEHNR and CDR2 FQNEAQ come from the germline V gene (reference sequence). The junction had 7 bases not matched to a gene; V was cut back by 6 bases and J by 4 bases. Written as DNA, the CDR3 is TGTGCCAGCAGTTCGGGACTAGATGGAGAGACCCAGTACTTC. Protein sequence: CASSSGLDGETQYF.

This sequence joins TRBV27 and TRBJ1-5; D is unresolved. The CDR3 runs 15 residues. V lost 5 bases and J 7 bases, leaving 18 bases between the germline ends. Germline CDR1 MNHEY, CDR2 SMNVEV (reference sequence). This CDR3 reads CASSPGNNPNQPQHF. CDR3 bases: TGTGCCAGCAGTCCCGGGAATAACCCGAACCAGCCCCAGCATTTT.

J is TRBJ2-3 and V is TRBV5-1, with TRBD2 matching 14 bases. The J segment lost 0 bases and the V segment lost 3 bases, leaving 6 bases of the junction unmatched. This CDR3 is built from 18 residues. Looked up from germline, CDR1 is SGHRS and CDR2 is YFSETQ. Here the CDR3 DNA reads TGCGCCAGCAGCTCGGGACTAGCGGGAGCTACGAGCACAGATACGCAGTATTTT. It codes for CASSSGLAGATSTDTQYF.

In its sample, this clone was seen a few times. The chain couples TRBV19 to TRBJ1-2; D perhaps matches TRBD1 (6 bases). This CDR3 region has 15 residues. Trimming removed 6 bases at V and 4 bases at J, with 18 bases between. Germline V gives CDR1 LNHDA, CDR2 SQIVND (reference sequence). The CDR3 DNA is TGTGCCAGTAGGAAGTCGCAGGGGCTGGTCTATGGCTACACCTTC. It yields the protein CASRKSQGLVYGYTF.

This clone was seen just once. J is TRBJ1-6 and V is TRBV28; D remains ambiguous. The CDR3 is 16 residues long. Trimming cost V 2 bases and J 5 bases, with 13 bases left between them. From germline, CDR1 is MDHEN and CDR2 SYDVKM. The CDR3 nucleotides read TGTGCCAGCAGTTTAAACCCATTCCCCCATAATTCACCCCTCCACTTT. Its translation is CASSLNPFPHNSPLHF.

The V and J genes are TRBV27 and TRBJ2-7, with D possibly matching TRBD2 (6 bases). CDR1 MNHEY and CDR2 SMNVEV come from the germline V gene (reference sequence). The CDR3 runs 14 residues. V lost 4 bases, J lost 4 bases, and 14 bases lay in between. DNA of the CDR3: TGTGCCAGCAGTTCGGGGACTGGAGGGTACGAGCAGTACTTC. Amino acid sequence: CASSSGTGGYEQYF.

This clone was detected only a few times. J is TRBJ2-7 and V is TRBV5-1; the D gene is possibly TRBD2 (6 bases). Trimming removed 0 bases at V and 9 bases at J, with 10 bases between. The CDR3 is 12 amino acids. In germline, CDR1 is SGHRS, CDR2 YFSETQ. The CDR3 sequence is CASSLAGLGQYF. The CDR3 region has the DNA TGCGCCAGCAGCTTGGCGGGACTCGGGCAGTACTTC.

The V call is TRBV7-2, the J call TRBJ2-3; 8 bases agree with TRBD2. Trimming removed 5 bases from V and 0 bases from J; junction bases left unmatched: 7. Germline values: CDR1 SGHTA, CDR2 FQGNSA. This CDR3 has 16 amino acids. The chain's CDR3 is CASSLRSGGSTDTQYF. In DNA form, the CDR3 reads TGTGCCAGCAGCCTCAGGTCGGGGGGGAGCACAGATACGCAGTATTTT.

A few counts support this clone. The rearrangement links TRBV5-1 to TRBJ1-1; D is ambiguous. Trimming shortened V by 2 bases and J by 1 base, and 6 bases separated the two germline ends. This CDR3 comprises 13 residues. CDR1 and CDR2 from the germline V gene are SGHRS and YFSETQ. CDR3 protein: CASSLGRNTEAFF. The CDR3 DNA is TGCGCCAGCAGCTTAGGGAGGAACACTGAAGCTTTCTTT.

This clone was detected once. This sequence joins TRBV28 and TRBJ2-7; 11 bases are shared with TRBD1. Germline-derived CDR1 and CDR2 are MDHEN and SYDVKM. J gave up 0 bases and V 8 bases, and 9 bases lay outside the gene matches. This CDR3 is 16 amino acids long. CDR3 nucleotide sequence: TGTGCCAGCCGAGGACAGGGGGCTATAAGCTCCTACGAGCAGTACTTC. Its translation is CASRGQGAISSYEQYF.

The chain employs TRBV4-3 and TRBJ2-7, with D uncertain. Germline CDR1 and CDR2: LGHNA and YSLEER. This CDR3 region has 15 residues. Trimming took off 1 base at V and 0 bases at J, with 10 bases between the two ends. CDR3 bases: TGCGCCAGCAGCCAAGTATTGGCCGCCTCCTACGAGCAGTACTTC. It codes for CASSQVLAASYEQYF.

The chain combines TRBV10-3 with TRBJ2-3; D possibly matches TRBD1 or TRBD2 (6 bases each). Germline loops: CDR1 ENHRY, CDR2 SYGVKD. This CDR3 is built from 15 residues. V gave up 3 bases and J gave up 2 bases, with 12 bases separating them. This CDR3 is CAISDLGGYTDTQYF. Here the CDR3 DNA reads TGTGCCATCAGTGACCTAGGGGGGTACACAGATACGCAGTATTTT.

V usage is TRBV6-5 and J usage is TRBJ2-7; D call uncertain. Trimming removed 5 bases at V and 1 base at J, with 12 bases between. The CDR3 is made up of 14 amino acids. CDR1 is MNHEY, CDR2 SVGAGI, per germline. The CDR3 DNA follows: TGTGCCAGCAGTAAACCGGGTGGGTCCTACGAGCAGTACTTC. Its translation is CASSKPGGSYEQYF.

This CDR3 reads CASSPNRHSNTEAFF. The CDR3, as DNA: TGTGCCAGCAGCCCCAACCGACACAGCAACACTGAAGCTTTCTTT. The gene calls are TRBV14 and TRBJ1-1; D gene uncertain. Trimming pared 4 bases from V and 2 bases from J, leaving 14 bases between. Germline V CDR1 and CDR2: SGHDN, FVKESK. This CDR3 contains 15 residues.